This T cell receptor (beta chain) was sequenced during a study of radiotherapy plus CTLA-4 blockade in lung cancer. Overall study results and limits: The study found tumor-derived TCR clones expanded in blood after radiotherapy plus ipilimumab.

The study gave focal radiation plus ipilimumab CTLA-4 blockade to patients with chemo-refractory metastatic non-small-cell lung cancer. This CDR3 region has 13 residues. The germline V gene has CDR1 MNHEY and CDR2 SVGAGI. Trimming pared 0 bases from V and 4 bases from J, leaving 6 bases between. Comments on this clone: Antigen: not known.

Data came from immunoSEQ multiplex PCR; TCRdb stores just in-frame clones and leaves some out. The sample carries 45,000 or so clones, approximately 76% recorded once. V is TRBV6-5 and J is TRBJ1-1; D remains unclear. The TCR sequence derives from a human donor with non-small cell lung cancer who had stable disease on radiotherapy plus ipilimumab. Specimen: peripheral blood, collected from a patient treated with radiotherapy plus ipilimumab. DNA of the CDR3: TGTGCCAGCAGTTACTCGGTTATCACTGAAGCTTTCTTT. Protein sequence: CASSYSVITEAFF.